Included here is one T cell receptor beta chain sequence, with context. The source of the sample is a study of blood T cell repertoires in COVID-19. Study in general: Samples taken during acute and convalescent COVID-19 were collected in the United States, Italy and Spain. Sample material is recorded as cDNA or gDNA derived from T cells, B-cell-depleted T cells, or PBMCs.

As originally analysed: Reference gene primers were amplified, and this amplification served to estimate nucleated cell counts. Only in-frame clones appear in the TCRdb table, and some are missing; sequencing was by immunoSEQ multiplex PCR. That table supplies the V and J calls and clone size; D and trimming were determined from the DNA. In the table there are 170,000 or so clones, roughly 83% of which are singletons. The germline V gene has CDR1 SGHDT and CDR2 YYEEEE. Trimming took off 0 bases at V and 8 bases at J, with 3 bases between the two ends. The CDR3 loop spans 11 amino acids. This chain joins TRBV5-6 and TRBJ2-1; D not certain. This receptor was obtained from a human donor in a cohort sampled during active COVID-19. The sequenced sample consisted of peripheral blood. The CDR3 sequence: CASSLVDEQFF. In nucleotides, the CDR3 is TGTGCCAGCAGCTTGGTAGATGAGCAGTTCTTC.